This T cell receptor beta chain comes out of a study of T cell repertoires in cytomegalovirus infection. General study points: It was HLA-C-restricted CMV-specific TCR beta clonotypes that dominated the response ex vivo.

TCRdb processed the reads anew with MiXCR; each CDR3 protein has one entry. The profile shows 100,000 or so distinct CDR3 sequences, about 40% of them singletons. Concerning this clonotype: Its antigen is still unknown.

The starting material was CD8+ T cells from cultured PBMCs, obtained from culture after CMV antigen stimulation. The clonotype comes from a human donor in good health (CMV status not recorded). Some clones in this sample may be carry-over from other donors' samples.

The CDR3 DNA reads TGTGCCAGCAGTTACTCGGGAGGGGGTCAGCCCCAGCATTTT. It is translated as CASSYSGGGQPQHF. The rearrangement joins TRBV6-5 to TRBJ1-5; a possible D gene is TRBD1 (6 bases). Germline CDR1 and CDR2: MNHEY and SVGAGI. The CDR3 is 14 residues long. V was pared by 0 bases and J by 6 bases, with 9 bases between.